Following are 25 T cell receptor beta chains from one sample sequenced in a study of neurological immune-mediated disorders. Each CDR3 protein is one row after TCRdb ran MiXCR on the 5' RACE reads. The sample carries under 90,000 distinct CDR3 sequences, about a tenth recorded once. Material: PBMCs. The receptor set was obtained from a man aged 35-49 years in good health.

In this sample, this clonotype turned up many times. Sequence at one end of the junction differs from germline and may be a read error. The chain couples TRBV28 to TRBJ1-1; a possible D gene is TRBD1 (6 bases). There are 12 residues in the CDR3. Germline lookup yields CDR1 MDHEN and CDR2 SYDVKM. CDR3 in amino acids: CASRLFPGVAFF. The CDR3 nucleotides read TGTGCCAGCAGGTTATTCCCAGGGGTGGCTTTCTTT.

This clonotype has at least ten counts. This chain joins TRBV7-9 and TRBJ1-1, with TRBD1 matching 7 bases. The V gene end was trimmed by 3 bases and the J gene end by 1 base; junction bases not matched to a gene: 5. The CDR3 length is 15 residues. The germline gives CDR1 SEHNR, CDR2 FQNEAQ (reference sequence). The CDR3 sequence is CASSFRRGQNTEAFF. The CDR3, as DNA: TGTGCCAGCAGCTTCAGAAGGGGGCAGAACACTGAAGCTTTCTTT.

This clonotype was seen many times. V and J are TRBV10-3 and TRBJ2-2, with 7 nucleotides matching TRBD1. The CDR3 is made up of 16 amino acids. V lost 3 bases to trimming and J lost 4 bases; unmatched junction nucleotides: 8. Germline assignment: CDR1 ENHRY and CDR2 SYGVKD. The CDR3 sequence: CAISDERGQLTGELFF. DNA for the CDR3: TGTGCCATCAGTGATGAGAGGGGACAGCTCACCGGGGAGCTGTTTTTT.

About this clonotype itself: A clone one base away is much larger, so this may be a read error. This rearrangement joins TRBV20-1 to TRBJ2-7, with D possibly called TRBD1 or TRBD2 (5 bases each). Germline V gives CDR1 DFQATT, CDR2 SNEGSKA (reference sequence). V lost 5 bases to trimming and J lost 6 bases, with 17 bases between them. CDR3 length equals 13 residues. The DNA for the CDR3 is TGCAGTGCTCGGGACCACCGAGTTGGCGAGCAGTACTTC. It translates to CSARDHRVGEQYF.

This clonotype was counted many times. The chain has TRBV5-5 and TRBJ2-1, with D perhaps matching TRBD2 (6 bases). CDR1 is SGHKS, CDR2 YYEKEE, per germline (reference sequence). This CDR3 is built from 13 residues. Trimming took off 2 bases at V and 6 bases at J, with 9 bases between the two ends. The CDR3 region is CASSFLEGNEQFF. In DNA, the CDR3 is TGTGCCAGCAGCTTCCTGGAGGGCAATGAGCAGTTCTTC.

The sample holds many counts of this clonotype. The chain links TRBV5-1 to TRBJ1-6; maybe TRBD1 (5 bases). Trimming pared 4 bases from V and 2 bases from J, leaving 13 bases between. CDR1 SGHRS and CDR2 YFSETQ come from the germline V gene. This CDR3 contains 16 residues. CDR3 sequence: CASSLEGNTYNSPLHF. The DNA for the CDR3 is TGCGCCAGCAGCCTCGAGGGGAATACCTATAATTCACCCCTCCACTTT.

This clonotype was counted at least ten times. V and J are TRBV28 and TRBJ2-5; a possible D gene is TRBD2 (6 bases). From germline, CDR1 is MDHEN and CDR2 SYDVKM. Trimming shortened V by 6 bases and J by 2 bases, and 16 bases separated the two germline ends. The CDR3 contains 15 residues. The CDR3 DNA sequence: TGTGCCAGCAGCCAACCGGGGGACCATCAAGAGACCCAGTACTTC. Its translation is CASSQPGDHQETQYF.

This clonotype occurred many times. The CDR3 is CASRPGGSVSSYNEQFF. CDR3 nucleotide sequence: TGCGCCAGCAGGCCGGGCGGATCGGTTAGCTCCTACAATGAGCAGTTCTTC. This rearrangement joins TRBV5-1 to TRBJ2-1; D unresolved. The length of the CDR3 is 17 residues. Germline values: CDR1 SGHRS, CDR2 YFSETQ. V was shortened by 5 bases and J by 0 bases, with 18 bases between the two germline ends.

This clonotype was detected ten times or more. This chain links TRBV5-1 with TRBJ1-6; 7 nucleotides align to TRBD1. CDR1 and CDR2 from the germline V gene are SGHRS and YFSETQ. The CDR3 runs to 15 residues. V shed 2 bases, J shed 5 bases, and the junction held 4 bases outside the gene matches. The CDR3 sequence: CASSLTGQDNSPLHF. The CDR3 bases are TGCGCCAGCAGCTTAACAGGACAGGATAATTCACCCCTCCACTTT. The full variable domain, in which reference TRBV5-1 and TRBJ1-6 provide the parts outside the CDR3, is KAGVTQTPRYLIKTRGQQVTLSCSPISGHRSVSWYQQTPGQGLQFLFEYFSETQRNKGNFPGRFSGRQFSNSRSEMNVSTLELGDSALYLCASSLTGQDNSPLHFGNGTRLTVT.

This clonotype was found many times. This rearrangement joins TRBV5-1 to TRBJ2-7, with D possibly TRBD2 on 6 matching bases. The CDR3 is 14 residues long. The germline V gene encodes CDR1 SGHRS and CDR2 YFSETQ. The V gene lost 0 bases and the J gene lost 12 bases, with 19 bases spanning the gap. CDR3 nucleotides: TGCGCCAGCAGCTTGGGCCCCGAGGAGGGGCTACGGTACTTC. It encodes CASSLGPEEGLRYF.

This clonotype was picked up many times. The V and J genes are TRBV5-1 and TRBJ1-2; tentatively, D is TRBD1 (5 bases). V shed 0 bases and J shed 7 bases, with 13 bases lying between them. This CDR3 is 14 amino acids long. Germline CDR1 SGHRS, CDR2 YFSETQ. CDR3 sequence reads: CASSLAGGGGGYTF. CDR3 DNA: TGCGCCAGCAGCTTGGCGGGGGGTGGAGGTGGCTACACCTTC.

This clonotype was seen many times. The chain is built from TRBV5-1 and TRBJ2-3; D ambiguous. From germline, CDR1 is SGHRS and CDR2 YFSETQ. V dropped 4 bases and J dropped 0 bases, with 6 bases sitting between them. CDR3 length: 13 residues. The CDR3 loop is CASSIPSTDTQYF. The CDR3 nucleotides read TGCGCCAGCAGCATTCCCAGCACAGATACGCAGTATTTT.

This clonotype was seen many times. This chain connects TRBV29-1 to TRBJ2-5, with D tentatively TRBD1 (5 bases). CDR1 SQVTM and CDR2 ANQGSEA come from the germline V gene. V dropped 1 base and J dropped 1 base, with 13 bases sitting between them. CDR3 length equals 15 residues. The CDR3 coding sequence is TGCAGCGTTGAAGGGGGCCGTGGCGGCCAAGAGACCCAGTACTTC. It codes for CSVEGGRGGQETQYF.

This clonotype was detected many times. The chain links TRBV12-3 or TRBV12-4 to TRBJ1-4, with a tentative D call TRBD1 (6 bases). The length of the CDR3 is 15 residues. Trimming took 3 bases from V and 7 from J, leaving 15 bases between them. The CDR3 region has the DNA TGTGCCAGCAGTTTGTATCAGGGGTCGGGTGAAAAACTGTTTTTT. As protein: CASSLYQGSGEKLFF.

This clonotype was seen ten or more times. The chain is built from TRBV29-1 and TRBJ2-1; perhaps TRBD1 as D (5 bases). Germline-derived CDR1 and CDR2 are SQVTM and ANQGSEA. This CDR3 contains 16 residues. Trimming cost V 0 bases and J 4 bases, with 16 bases left between them. CDR3 sequence: CSVEDGAGFNYNEQFF. CDR3 DNA: TGCAGCGTTGAAGATGGGGCAGGGTTCAATTACAATGAGCAGTTCTTC.

This clonotype was found many times. V usage is TRBV5-6 and J usage is TRBJ2-5; possibly TRBD2 for D (6 bases). CDR3 length: 13 amino acids. The germline V and J ends were trimmed by 7 bases and 5 bases, with 15 bases remaining between them. Germline V gene data show CDR1 as SGHDT and CDR2 as YYEEEE. This CDR3 reads CASGRRVHETQYF. CDR3 sequence (DNA): TGTGCCAGCGGACGGAGGGTCCACGAGACCCAGTACTTC.

This clonotype was picked up many times. The chain couples TRBV20-1 to TRBJ2-3; 12 bases line up with TRBD2. The CDR3 is made up of 16 amino acids. Germline values: CDR1 DFQATT, CDR2 SNEGSKA (reference sequence). J was trimmed by 0 bases and V by 3 bases; bases with no gene match: 4. CDR3 DNA: TGCAGTGCTAGGGTGACTAGCGGGGGTAGCACAGATACGCAGTATTTT. It translates to CSARVTSGGSTDTQYF.

J is TRBJ2-7 and V is TRBV27, with a possible D match to TRBD2 (6 bases). The CDR3 spans 15 residues. V lost 3 bases to trimming and J lost 3 bases, with 15 bases between them. In germline, CDR1 is MNHEY, CDR2 SMNVEV (reference sequence). CDR3 residues: CASSLGGTELYEQYF. Written as DNA, the CDR3 is TGTGCCAGCAGTTTGGGCGGGACGGAACTCTACGAGCAGTACTTC.

This clonotype was picked up a small number of times. The chain carries TRBV10-3 and TRBJ2-3; TRBD1 matches 7 bases. The CDR3 totals 13 residues. Unmatched junction bases numbered 6, after V lost 10 bases and J lost 2 bases. CDR1 and CDR2 from the germline V gene are ENHRY and SYGVKD. The CDR3 coding sequence is TGTGCCACCATGACAGGGACCACAGATACGCAGTATTTT. Protein sequence: CATMTGTTDTQYF.

This clonotype has a count of ten or more. V usage is TRBV9 and J usage is TRBJ2-1; 10 nucleotides match TRBD1. The CDR3 consists of 19 residues. CDR1 and CDR2 (germline): SGDLS, YYNGEE. V shed 3 bases and J 0 bases; nucleotides not matched to a gene: 12. This chain's CDR3 is CASSAGTGAHPSSYNEQFF. In DNA form, the CDR3 reads TGTGCCAGCAGCGCGGGGACAGGGGCACATCCGAGCTCCTACAATGAGCAGTTCTTC.

Comment on this clonotype: A much bigger clone sits one base away, suggesting this may be a read error. The CDR3: CSVTAAGVEQYF. Here the CDR3 DNA reads TGCAGCGTTACGGCCGCCGGCGTCGAGCAGTACTTC. V is TRBV29-1 and J is TRBJ2-7; D call uncertain. The germline V and J ends were trimmed by 5 bases and 6 bases, with 14 bases remaining between them. The CDR3 contains 12 residues. Germline values: CDR1 SQVTM, CDR2 ANQGSEA.

The J gene is TRBJ1-1, the V gene TRBV5-1; no firm D call. This CDR3 spans 11 amino acids. CDR1 is SGHRS, CDR2 YFSETQ, per germline. V dropped 7 bases and J dropped 3 bases, with 7 bases sitting between them. DNA of the CDR3: TGCGCCAGCCTTGAGGACACTGAAGCTTTCTTT. Amino acids: CASLEDTEAFF.

Regarding this clonotype: A much larger clone is a single base away; this may be a read error. The chain recombines TRBV6-5 with TRBJ1-1, with D possibly TRBD1 on 5 matching bases. Germline values: CDR1 MNHEY, CDR2 SVGAGI. The CDR3 sequence is 14 residues long. Trimming took off 6 bases at V and 4 bases at J, with 15 bases between the two ends. DNA for the CDR3: TGTGCCAGCAGCATTTTCAGGGTGCGCACTGAAGCTTTCTTT. Translating it yields CASSIFRVRTEAFF.

This clonotype was found a few times. V gene TRBV20-1 combines with J gene TRBJ2-3, with TRBD2 matching 15 bases. The germline CDR1 and CDR2 sequences are DFQATT and SNEGSKA (reference sequence). The CDR3 is made up of 18 amino acids. V was pared by 2 bases and J by 3 bases, with 9 bases of the junction left unmatched. The DNA for the CDR3 is TGCAGTGCTAGACCATGGACTAGCGGGGGGGCCGGGACAGATACGCAGTATTTT. Translated, it gives CSARPWTSGGAGTDTQYF.

This clonotype was seen many times. V is TRBV24-1 and J is TRBJ1-6; D is uncertain. Germline values: CDR1 KGHDR, CDR2 SFDVKD. V was clipped by 9 bases and J by 8 bases, with 13 bases between them. The CDR3 is 13 amino acids. The DNA of the CDR3 is TGTGCCACCGGGCAGGACGAAGATTCACCCCTCCACTTT. Translation gives CATGQDEDSPLHF.